The 20 T cell receptor beta chains given below trace back to one sample, sequenced in a study of blood T cell repertoires in COVID-19. The repertoire was sequenced with immunoSEQ multiplex PCR; TCRdb's copy has only in-frame clones and lacks some. Counted here are about 200,000 clones, more than 80% occurring once; the ten biggest clones make up approximately 0.56%. The sample comprised peripheral blood. Receptors originate from a man over 45 with acute or convalescent COVID-19.

The V and J genes are TRBV3-1 (or the pseudogene TRBV3-2) and TRBJ2-3, with a possible D match to TRBD2 (5 bases). The germline gives CDR1 LGHDT, CDR2 YNNKEL (reference sequence). This CDR3 comprises 13 residues. Trimming stripped 1 base from V and 4 bases from J, with 6 bases between. CDR3 region: CASSQAGADTQYF. CDR3 DNA sequence: TGTGCCAGCAGCCAAGCCGGGGCAGATACGCAGTATTTT.

The rearrangement uses TRBV7-2 and TRBJ1-3; D call uncertain. The V gene lost 5 bases and the J gene lost 6 bases, with 8 bases spanning the gap. Germline values: CDR1 SGHTA, CDR2 FQGNSA. The CDR3 has 12 residues. The CDR3 sequence is CASSPYLNTIYF. The DNA for the CDR3 is TGTGCCAGCAGCCCTTATCTAAACACCATATATTTT.

The V and J genes are TRBV6-5 and TRBJ1-2, with D possibly being TRBD1 (5 bases). V shed 9 bases and J shed 4 bases, with 18 bases lying between them. From germline, CDR1 is MNHEY and CDR2 SVGAGI. This CDR3 spans 14 amino acids. The CDR3: CASTSWGESYGYTF. As DNA, the CDR3 is TGTGCCAGTACATCCTGGGGGGAGAGCTATGGCTACACCTTC.

The J gene is TRBJ2-5, the V gene TRBV2; D perhaps matches TRBD1 (6 bases). V was clipped by 8 bases and J by 8 bases, with 15 bases between them. Germline V gene data show CDR1 as SNHLY and CDR2 as FYNNEI. This CDR3 contains 12 residues. The CDR3 loop is CASLVQQGTQYF. The DNA for the CDR3 is TGTGCCAGCCTAGTCCAACAGGGTACCCAGTACTTC.

The chain recombines TRBV2 with TRBJ1-1; D not resolved. CDR3 length: 13 amino acids. Per germline, CDR1 SNHLY and CDR2 FYNNEI. The V end lost 10 bases, the J end lost 0 bases, and 12 bases lay between the germline ends. Written as DNA, the CDR3 is TGTGCCACCCGGGTTCTCATGAACACTGAAGCTTTCTTT. Translation: CATRVLMNTEAFF.

The V gene is TRBV30, the J gene TRBJ2-5; D unresolved. The length of the CDR3 is 11 residues. The V end was cut by 2 bases, the J end by 5 bases, with 6 bases between. Germline CDR1 reads GTSNPN; CDR2 reads SVGIG (reference sequence). The CDR3 region has the DNA TGTGCCTGGAGTTTGTCGGAGACCCAGTACTTC. It codes for CAWSLSETQYF.

The V gene is TRBV5-4, the J gene TRBJ1-6; possible D gene TRBD1, 5 bases. The CDR3 length is 15 residues. V dropped 4 bases and J dropped 8 bases, with 16 bases sitting between them. The germline CDR1 and CDR2 sequences are SGHNT and YYREEE (reference sequence). The CDR3 sequence is CASSQWGRGYSPLHF. CDR3 DNA sequence: TGTGCCAGCAGCCAGTGGGGCCGGGGGTATTCACCCCTCCACTTT.

The chain employs TRBV12-3 or TRBV12-4 and TRBJ1-2; D gene uncertain. The CDR3 runs to 13 residues. With 1 base removed from V and 6 bases from J, the gap between germline ends came to 9 bases. Here the CDR3 reads CASSLGWSNGYTF. CDR3 DNA: TGTGCCAGCAGTTTAGGGTGGAGTAATGGCTACACCTTC.

The gene calls are TRBV7-9 and TRBJ1-4; TRBD1 is a possible D gene (5 bases). The germline gives CDR1 SEHNR, CDR2 FQNEAQ (reference sequence). The CDR3 sequence is 17 residues long. The V end was cut by 5 bases, the J end by 0 bases, with 16 bases between. In DNA, the CDR3 is TGTGCCAGCAGCCCCCCGACAGAAGCCGCAACTAATGAAAAACTGTTTTTT. It translates to CASSPPTEAATNEKLFF.

The chain carries TRBV6-4 and TRBJ2-3; D is perhaps TRBD2 (6 bases). V was shortened by 3 bases and J by 4 bases, with 8 bases between the two germline ends. CDR3 length equals 13 residues. Germline V gene lookup returns CDR1 MRHNA and CDR2 SNTAGT. The DNA of the CDR3 is TGTGCCAGCAGTGATGTAGCGGCAGATACGCAGTATTTT. Translation gives CASSDVAADTQYF.

The chain employs TRBV27 and TRBJ2-3; 9 bases align to TRBD2. The V and J ends lost 2 bases and 4 bases, in that order; junction bases with no gene match: 4. The V gene's germline CDR1 is MNHEY and CDR2 SMNVEV (reference sequence). The CDR3 has 15 residues. DNA for the CDR3: TGTGCCAGCAGTTTAGGGGCGGGAGGGGCAGATACGCAGTATTTT. Its protein is CASSLGAGGADTQYF.

The CDR3 region is CASSLGTGSPLHF. The CDR3 nucleotides read TGTGCCAGCAGTTTAGGTACGGGTTCACCCCTCCACTTT. The J gene is TRBJ1-6, the V gene TRBV28; D unresolved. Germline lookup yields CDR1 MDHEN and CDR2 SYDVKM. V was cut by 2 bases and J by 9 bases, with 8 bases left in between. CDR3 size: 13 residues.

This chain uses TRBV4-1 with TRBJ2-1, with 11 bases matching TRBD1. Germline-derived CDR1 and CDR2 are MGHRA and YSYEKL. This CDR3 is built from 16 residues. With V trimmed by 1 base and J by 7 bases, 6 bases remained unmatched. The CDR3 loop reads CASSQVGQGAINEQFF. CDR3 in DNA: TGCGCCAGCAGCCAAGTTGGACAGGGGGCAATTAATGAGCAGTTCTTC.

The chain uses TRBV7-6 and TRBJ2-2; TRBD2 matches 13 bases. Germline V gene sequence: CDR1 SGHVS, CDR2 FNYEAQ. This CDR3 region has 20 residues. Trimming removed 4 bases from V and 4 bases from J; junction bases left unmatched: 15. CDR3: CASSSPTGLAGETGTGELFF. CDR3 nucleotide sequence: TGTGCCAGCAGCTCACCCACTGGACTAGCGGGAGAAACAGGCACCGGGGAGCTGTTTTTT.

The chain recombines TRBV27 with TRBJ2-5; a weak D match, TRBD2 (5 bases). Germline CDR1 is MNHEY and CDR2 is SMNVEV (reference sequence). The CDR3 spans 13 residues. Trimming stripped 6 bases from V and 4 bases from J, with 12 bases between. CDR3 nucleotides: TGTGCCAGCAGCCTCCGGGGTCCAGAGACCCAGTACTTC. This codes for CASSLRGPETQYF.

V is TRBV5-1 and J is TRBJ2-3; 10 positions agree with TRBD2. Trimming took 4 bases from V and 4 from J; bases not matched to a gene: 9. Germline CDR1 SGHRS, CDR2 YFSETQ. This CDR3 region has 16 residues. The CDR3: CASSPPLAGVADTQYF. The CDR3 DNA is TGCGCCAGCAGCCCTCCCCTAGCGGGAGTGGCAGATACGCAGTATTTT.

This chain connects TRBV7-9 to TRBJ2-2, with D unresolved. Germline CDR1 is SEHNR and CDR2 is FQNEAQ (reference sequence). This CDR3 has 13 residues. With 1 base removed from V and 7 bases from J, the gap between germline ends came to 7 bases. CDR3 residues: CASSLGGLGELFF. The CDR3 DNA follows: TGTGCCAGCAGCTTAGGCGGTCTCGGGGAGCTGTTTTTT.

The rearrangement links TRBV16 to TRBJ1-2; TRBD1 matches at 8 bases. The CDR3 has 13 amino acids. Trimming removed 4 bases from V and 7 bases from J; junction bases left unmatched: 5. The germline V gene has CDR1 KGHSY and CDR2 FQNENV. The CDR3 loop reads CASSPRTGSGYTF. As DNA, the CDR3 is TGTGCCAGCAGCCCACGGACAGGGAGTGGCTACACCTTC.

Remarks on this clone: One end of the junction varies from germline; a read error may be responsible. The chain employs TRBV7-8 and TRBJ1-1; D is possibly TRBD1 (5 bases). The CDR3 loop spans 16 amino acids. Per germline, CDR1 SGHVS and CDR2 FQNEAQ. The CDR3 reads CASSVAGGTNSGIAFF. CDR3 nucleotides: TGTGCCAGCAGCGTAGCGGGCGGGACTAATAGTGGGATAGCTTTCTTT.

The J gene is TRBJ2-1, the V gene TRBV5-6; possible D gene TRBD2, 5 bases. V lost 3 bases, J lost 9 bases, and 10 bases lay in between. This CDR3 is 12 amino acids long. Germline V CDR1 and CDR2: SGHDT, YYEEEE. CDR3 amino acids: CASSSLRAEQFF. The DNA of the CDR3 is TGTGCCAGCAGCTCCTTGAGGGCTGAGCAGTTCTTC. Looking up the rest from reference TRBV5-6 and TRBJ2-1 gives the full variable domain: DAGVTQSPTHLIKTRGQQVTLRCSPKSGHDTVSWYQQALGQGPQFIFQYYEEEERQRGNFPDRFSGHQFPNYSSELNVNALLLGDSALYLCASSSLRAEQFFGPGTRLTVL.